These 23 T cell receptor beta chains were all obtained from the same sample, sequenced in a study of cytomegalovirus exposure and HLA in healthy donors. The PCR contained 60 Vbeta and 13 Jbeta primers. Clones were sequenced by immunoSEQ multiplex PCR, and TCRdb holds only the in-frame ones, with some missing. The sample contains 55,000 to 70,000 clones, 74% of which appear only once. The sample consisted of PBMCs. These receptors were taken from a woman aged 60-70 years in good health and CMV-seropositive.

This chain links TRBV25-1 with TRBJ2-1, with 13 bases that match TRBD2. The V gene end was trimmed by 6 bases and the J gene end by 0 bases; junction bases not matched to a gene: 2. The CDR3 has 16 residues. Looked up from germline, CDR1 is MGHDK and CDR2 is SYGVNS. The CDR3 DNA follows: TGTGCCAGCAGCGGGACTAGCGGGAACTCCTACAATGAGCAGTTCTTC. Protein sequence: CASSGTSGNSYNEQFF.

The chain combines TRBV30 with TRBJ2-7; the D gene is possibly TRBD2 (6 bases). Deletions cut 4 bases from V and 6 bases from J, with 16 bases between. Germline loops: CDR1 GTSNPN, CDR2 SVGIG (reference sequence). The CDR3 length is 13 residues. The CDR3 reads CAWTPGGLSEQYF. The CDR3 coding sequence is TGTGCCTGGACCCCCGGGGGTTTAAGCGAGCAGTACTTC. Full variable domain (rest looked up from reference TRBV30 and TRBJ2-7): SQTIHQWPATLVQPVGSPLSLECTVEGTSNPNLYWYRQAAGRGLQLLFYSVGIGQISSEVPQNLSASRPQDRQFILSSKKLLLSDSGFYLCAWTPGGLSEQYFGPGTRLTVT.

The gene calls are TRBV5-4 and TRBJ2-1, with 11 positions matching TRBD2. This CDR3 has 15 amino acids. V gave up 3 bases and J gave up 5 bases; unmatched junction bases: 4. Germline-derived CDR1 and CDR2 are SGHNT and YYREEE (reference sequence). In nucleotides, the CDR3 is TGTGCCAGCAGCTCTCAGACTAGCGGGGACAATGAGCAGTTCTTC. As protein: CASSSQTSGDNEQFF.

The chain couples TRBV30 to TRBJ2-7, with D possibly matching TRBD2 (6 bases). V was trimmed by 1 base and J by 6 bases, leaving 19 bases between them. There are 15 residues in the CDR3. CDR1 is GTSNPN and CDR2 is SVGIG in the germline V gene (reference sequence). DNA of the CDR3: TGTGCCTGGAGTGCTCAAGCGGAGGGGATTAGCGAGCAGTACTTC. Its protein product is CAWSAQAEGISEQYF.

The chain links TRBV29-1 to TRBJ1-5, with D unresolved. CDR1 is SQVTM, CDR2 ANQGSEA, per germline. This CDR3 is built from 13 residues. V shed 4 bases and J shed 0 bases, with 7 bases lying between them. The chain's CDR3 is CSVGPNSNQPQHF. The CDR3 nucleotides read TGCAGCGTTGGGCCGAATAGCAATCAGCCCCAGCATTTT.

The chain uses TRBV30 and TRBJ2-2; the D is unclear. Trimming stripped 4 bases from V and 4 bases from J, with 4 bases between. CDR3 length: 11 amino acids. Germline values: CDR1 GTSNPN, CDR2 SVGIG (reference sequence). CDR3 sequence (DNA): TGTGCCTGGACGGTCACCGGGGAGCTGTTTTTT. Translation: CAWTVTGELFF.

This clone came up once. This chain joins TRBV15 and TRBJ1-6; 8 positions match TRBD1. CDR1 LNHNV and CDR2 YYDKDF come from the germline V gene (reference sequence). Germline trimming cut 1 base from V and 9 bases from J; bases unmatched to any gene: 17. The CDR3 covers 19 residues. The CDR3 sequence: CATSRALFFGDRRFSPLHF. In DNA, the CDR3 is TGTGCCACCAGCAGAGCACTTTTTTTCGGGGACAGGAGATTTTCACCCCTCCACTTT.

This chain links TRBV5-5 with TRBJ1-3; 8 bases fit TRBD1. This CDR3 contains 15 residues. The germline V gene has CDR1 SGHKS and CDR2 YYEKEE (reference sequence). J gave up 3 bases and V 0 bases, and 2 bases lay outside the gene matches. This CDR3 reads CASSLETGDGNTIYF. The CDR3 DNA sequence: TGTGCCAGCAGCTTGGAGACAGGGGATGGAAACACCATATATTTT.

This chain joins TRBV19 and TRBJ1-1; tentatively, D is TRBD1 (6 bases). V was clipped by 8 bases and J by 1 base, with 14 bases between them. The germline gives CDR1 LNHDA, CDR2 SQIVND (reference sequence). This CDR3 spans 14 amino acids. This CDR3 reads CASDPGQTNTEAFF. In nucleotides, the CDR3 is TGTGCCAGTGACCCCGGACAGACGAACACTGAAGCTTTCTTT.

This clone was counted between two and nine times. The genes are TRBV10-1 and TRBJ2-2; 7 bases are a match to TRBD1. J was trimmed by 1 base and V by 6 bases; bases with no gene match: 2. Germline CDR1 and CDR2: WNHNN and SYGVQD (reference sequence). The CDR3 is 14 amino acids. The CDR3 sequence is CASRDRRNTGELFF. The CDR3 coding sequence is TGCGCCAGCAGGGACAGGAGGAACACCGGGGAGCTGTTTTTT.

The chain recombines TRBV7-9 with TRBJ2-3; 9 bases line up with TRBD1. This CDR3 region has 15 residues. Germline lookup yields CDR1 SEHNR and CDR2 FQNEAQ (reference sequence). V trimming: 1 base; J trimming: 5 bases; junction bases outside the gene matches: 4. Written as DNA, the CDR3 is TGTGCCAGCAGCTTAGGACAGGGGGAAGTAGATACGCAGTATTTT. It is translated as CASSLGQGEVDTQYF.

The sample holds a few counts of this clone. The gene calls are TRBV7-9 and TRBJ2-3, with a possible D match to TRBD1 (5 bases). Trimming took 7 bases from V and 0 from J, leaving 20 bases between them. Germline assignment: CDR1 SEHNR and CDR2 FQNEAQ (reference sequence). The CDR3 is made up of 17 amino acids. In nucleotides, the CDR3 is TGTGCCAGCATATTAACAGAGGACATACGAAGCACAGATACGCAGTATTTT. Its protein product is CASILTEDIRSTDTQYF.

This clone was seen a single time. The chain is built from TRBV4-1 and TRBJ2-4; TRBD1 matches 8 bases. This CDR3 region has 16 residues. V shed 7 bases and J 1 base; nucleotides not matched to a gene: 9. The germline gives CDR1 MGHRA, CDR2 YSYEKL. The CDR3 sequence is CASTKTGDAAKNIQYF. DNA for the CDR3: TGCGCCAGCACCAAGACAGGGGACGCGGCCAAAAACATTCAGTACTTC.

Here the CDR3 reads CASSAVGTAYGYTF. In DNA form, the CDR3 reads TGCGCCAGCAGCGCGGTCGGGACAGCTTATGGCTACACCTTC. This sequence joins TRBV5-1 and TRBJ1-2; 7 nucleotides line up with TRBD1. The CDR3 sequence is 14 residues long. Germline CDR1 is SGHRS and CDR2 is YFSETQ. With V trimmed by 4 bases and J by 5 bases, 8 bases remained unmatched.

The chain recombines TRBV11-3 with TRBJ2-1, with TRBD2 matching over 7 bases. The CDR3 consists of 14 residues. Germline V lookup: CDR1 SGHNT, CDR2 YENEEA. V was clipped by 5 bases and J by 2 bases; unmatched bases: 3. The CDR3 loop reads CASSRGVTYNEQFF. The CDR3 DNA follows: TGTGCCAGCAGCCGGGGGGTAACCTACAATGAGCAGTTCTTC.

The chain combines TRBV7-8 with TRBJ1-6; D perhaps matches TRBD1 (5 bases). The germline V gene has CDR1 SGHVS and CDR2 FQNEAQ. With 4 bases removed from V and 4 bases from J, the gap between germline ends came to 14 bases. The CDR3 runs 16 residues. Here the CDR3 DNA reads TGTGCCAGCAGCTCGATGACAGCAATTTATAATTCACCCCTCCACTTT. Translating gives CASSSMTAIYNSPLHF.

This chain connects TRBV30 to TRBJ1-6; TRBD1 matches at 7 bases. The CDR3 loop spans 14 amino acids. Germline CDR1 and CDR2: GTSNPN and SVGIG (reference sequence). Trimming took 6 bases from V and 2 from J; bases not matched to a gene: 4. The CDR3 loop is CACAGQPYNSPLHF. CDR3 sequence (DNA): TGTGCCTGCGCGGGACAGCCCTATAATTCACCCCTCCACTTT. The whole variable domain, filled in from reference TRBV30 and TRBJ1-6, reads SQTIHQWPATLVQPVGSPLSLECTVEGTSNPNLYWYRQAAGRGLQLLFYSVGIGQISSEVPQNLSASRPQDRQFILSSKKLLLSDSGFYLCACAGQPYNSPLHFGNGTRLTVT.

This chain joins TRBV9 and TRBJ1-1; the D gene is possibly TRBD1 (5 bases). Trimming left V 3 bases short and J 5 bases short, with 17 bases between. The CDR3 is 15 residues long. Germline CDR1 reads SGDLS; CDR2 reads YYNGEE. CDR3 DNA: TGTGCCAGCAGCGCGATACCCGGCGGGGGGACTGAAGCTTTCTTT. This sequence encodes CASSAIPGGGTEAFF.

Only one count was recorded for this clone. The chain couples TRBV13 to TRBJ2-7; 7 bases fit TRBD1. The CDR3 is 14 residues long. Losses at the gene ends were 3 bases for V and 3 bases for J; bases not matched to a gene: 5. The germline V gene has CDR1 PRHDT and CDR2 FYEKMQ (reference sequence). The CDR3 bases are TGTGCCAGCAGCTTGAGACAGGGTAACTACGAGCAGTACTTC. It codes for CASSLRQGNYEQYF.

V is TRBV29-1 and J is TRBJ2-7; D uncertain. The germline V gene encodes CDR1 SQVTM and CDR2 ANQGSEA. The V gene lost 5 bases and the J gene lost 2 bases, with 7 bases spanning the gap. The CDR3 totals 11 residues. The CDR3 bases are TGCAGCGTTCGAGTTACCTACGAGCAGTACTTC. Protein sequence: CSVRVTYEQYF.

The chain employs TRBV10-3 and TRBJ1-2; D may be TRBD1 (6 bases). Germline assignment: CDR1 ENHRY and CDR2 SYGVKD. The CDR3 length is 15 residues. The ends were cut back, 6 bases at V and 3 bases at J, with 17 bases in the middle. This chain's CDR3 is CAISAPGRGDYGYTF. In DNA form, the CDR3 reads TGTGCCATCAGCGCCCCGGGCAGGGGAGACTATGGCTACACCTTC.

The J gene is TRBJ1-1, the V gene TRBV5-1; no clear D. The V gene's germline CDR1 is SGHRS and CDR2 YFSETQ. V lost 3 bases and J 1 base, leaving 10 bases between the germline ends. The length of the CDR3 is 14 residues. The CDR3 region is CASSSGGRNTEAFF. The CDR3 DNA sequence: TGCGCCAGCAGCTCGGGAGGGAGGAACACTGAAGCTTTCTTT.

The gene calls are TRBV13 and TRBJ2-1; TRBD2 might be the D (6 bases). CDR1 and CDR2 (germline): PRHDT, FYEKMQ (reference sequence). Trimming removed 4 bases at V and 9 bases at J, with 13 bases between. The CDR3 runs to 13 residues. CDR3 region: CASSSYLAFEQFF. As DNA, the CDR3 is TGTGCCAGCAGCTCCTACCTAGCGTTTGAGCAGTTCTTC.